This T cell receptor (beta chain) was found in a study of blood T cell repertoires in COVID-19. On the study more broadly: Samples of COVID-19 (acute and convalescent) were obtained from the United States, Italy and Spain. Sources were T cells, B-cell-depleted T cells, or PBMCs; the material itself was cDNA or gDNA.

Germline V gene data show CDR1 as MGHRA and CDR2 as YSYEKL. J was trimmed by 5 bases and V by 4 bases; bases with no gene match: 4. The CDR3 consists of 16 residues. In the original analysis: Scientists estimated how many nucleated cells there were by amplifying reference gene primers. Measured with immunoSEQ multiplex PCR; TCRdb has only the in-frame clones, and not every one. Clone size and the V and J calls come from that table; the DNA yielded D and trimming. This sample yields about 210,000 clones, of which 75% to 85% are seen a single time; 5.1% belongs to the top ten. One Seattle source followed patients from active infection through their disease course. This clone occurred once.

The chain has TRBV4-1 and TRBJ2-5; 16 bases line up with TRBD2. This TCR derives from a man in his fifties with COVID-19, enrolled during active disease. The sample was peripheral blood. CDR3: CASSPGLAGGSETQYF. CDR3 sequence (DNA): TGCGCCAGCAGCCCGGGACTAGCGGGGGGGTCGGAGACCCAGTACTTC.